This T cell receptor (beta chain) is from a study of blood T cell repertoires in COVID-19. The table came from immunoSEQ multiplex PCR; TCRdb's copy has only in-frame clones and leaves some out. The repertoire holds hundreds of thousands of clones, with 88% as singletons. CDR1 is SQVTM, CDR2 ANQGSEA, per germline. The trim removed 4 bases at V and 5 bases at J, leaving 4 bases unmatched. The CDR3 spans 14 residues. The genes are TRBV29-1 and TRBJ2-1; 11 nucleotides align to TRBD2. Sequenced input: peripheral blood. The sequence was collected from a woman aged 25 to 45 with COVID-19, enrolled during active disease. CDR3 DNA: TGCAGCGTTGTAGCGGGGGGGGCGAACAATGAGCAGTTCTTC. Translation: CSVVAGGANNEQFF.